This T cell receptor (beta chain) stems from a study of shared T cell receptors in the human thymus. Data came from immunoSEQ multiplex PCR; TCRdb stores just in-frame clones and leaves some out. The data show some 720,000 clones, more than 75% seen once. This CDR3 has 15 residues. Germline V gene lookup returns CDR1 SGHDN and CDR2 FVKESK. After removal of 1 base from V and 3 bases from J, the junction contained 4 bases not matched to a gene. This sample also appeared in a second study, on human thymus T cells.

The chain carries TRBV14 and TRBJ1-1; 8 positions match TRBD1. Sequencing input: thymocytes. This clonotype was obtained from a boy younger than two with a congenital heart defect. In DNA, the CDR3 is TGTGCCAGCAGCCAAGGGACAGGGACGTACACTGAAGCTTTCTTT. Amino acids: CASSQGTGTYTEAFF.